Listed here are 32 T cell receptor beta chains from one sample, sequenced in a study of metastatic and nonmetastatic thyroid tumors. TCRdb re-called clones via MiXCR from the PCR reads. The table lists approximately 32,000 clones, roughly 15% of them singletons, with around a fifth in the top ten. Patients were all untreated before their thyroid surgery. Sequencing was carried out using blood. These TCRs come from a male donor with papillary thyroid cancer or a benign thyroid nodule (not recorded which). Some clones in this sample may be carry-over from other donors' samples.

This clone appeared once. V gene TRBV30 combines with J gene TRBJ2-2, with 7 bases that match TRBD2. The CDR3 loop spans 13 amino acids. Germline V gene sequence: CDR1 GTSNPN, CDR2 SVGIG (reference sequence). Losses at the gene ends were 2 bases for V and 5 bases for J; bases not matched to a gene: 2. The DNA of the CDR3 is TGTGCCTGGAGTAGCGGGAAGACCGGGGAGCTGTTTTTT. Its protein is CAWSSGKTGELFF.

The table lists this clone with many counts. The chain links TRBV5-1 to TRBJ1-1, with D tentatively TRBD1 (6 bases). V lost 5 bases, J lost 3 bases, and 11 bases lay in between. CDR3 length: 13 amino acids. Germline lookup yields CDR1 SGHRS and CDR2 YFSETQ. CDR3 sequence (DNA): TGCGCCAGCAGTACGGGGGCTGACACTGAAGCTTTCTTT. Amino acid sequence: CASSTGADTEAFF.

This clone has at least ten counts. CDR3 loop: CASRAGWAFEAFF. CDR3 bases: TGTGCCAGCAGGGCGGGATGGGCCTTTGAAGCTTTCTTT. V usage is TRBV2 and J usage is TRBJ1-1; unclear D gene. The CDR3 is 13 residues long. Trimming took off 6 bases at V and 7 bases at J, with 15 bases between the two ends. CDR1 and CDR2 from the germline V gene are SNHLY and FYNNEI.

Relative to its sample, this clone is medium-sized. This chain links TRBV6-1 with TRBJ1-2; TRBD1 is a possible D gene (6 bases). The ends were cut back, 5 bases at V and 7 bases at J, with 17 bases in the middle. The CDR3 has 14 residues. Germline CDR1 MNHNS, CDR2 SASEGT. The CDR3 sequence: CASSPQGGNRGYTF. CDR3 DNA: TGTGCCAGCAGTCCCCAAGGGGGGAATCGTGGCTACACCTTC.

As regards this clone: Since a much larger clone is just one base distant, this may be a read error. In the same sample, other DNA sequences code for this CDR3. This chain connects TRBV6-1 to TRBJ2-7; 10 bases line up with TRBD2. The CDR3 loop spans 13 amino acids. CDR1 and CDR2 from the germline V gene are MNHNS and SASEGT. V lost 8 bases to trimming and J lost 4 bases; unmatched junction nucleotides: 5. This chain's CDR3 is CASGTAGGYEQYF. CDR3 bases: TGTGCCAGCGGTACAGCGGGAGGGTACGAGCAGTACTTC.

This clone showed up many times. The rearrangement uses TRBV15 and TRBJ2-6; 10 positions agree with TRBD1. V was pared by 5 bases and J by 0 bases, with 1 base of the junction left unmatched. Per germline, CDR1 LNHNV and CDR2 YYDKDF (reference sequence). This CDR3 is built from 16 residues. The CDR3 sequence: CATSGTGDSGANVLTF. Written as DNA, the CDR3 is TGTGCCACCAGCGGGACAGGGGACTCTGGGGCCAACGTCCTGACTTTC.

This clone was observed many times. The chain has TRBV6-5 and TRBJ1-4; unclear D gene. V lost 1 base and J lost 8, with 11 bases in between. The CDR3 is made up of 14 amino acids. CDR1 MNHEY and CDR2 SVGAGI come from the germline V gene. The CDR3 is CASSYYGDREKLFF. The CDR3 DNA reads TGTGCCAGCAGTTACTATGGGGATCGCGAAAAACTGTTTTTT.

The chain uses TRBV28 and TRBJ2-1; 10 nucleotides match TRBD2. CDR3 length equals 16 residues. V shed 7 bases and J 8 bases; nucleotides not matched to a gene: 14. Looked up from germline, CDR1 is MDHEN and CDR2 is SYDVKM. CDR3 nucleotide sequence: TGTGCCAGCATTACGGCCGGGACTAGCGTGAACGATGAGCAGTTCTTC. Translation gives CASITAGTSVNDEQFF.

This clone was seen at least ten times. The chain joins TRBV11-3 to TRBJ2-2, with a tentative D call TRBD2 (5 bases). Trimming removed 8 bases at V and 3 bases at J, with 10 bases between. Germline assignment: CDR1 SGHNT and CDR2 YENEEA. This CDR3 region has 13 residues. As DNA, the CDR3 is TGTGCCAGCGGGAACGGGGACACCGGGGAGCTGTTTTTT. It encodes CASGNGDTGELFF.

This chain joins TRBV6-2 or TRBV6-3 and TRBJ2-2; possible D gene TRBD1, 5 bases. CDR1 MNHEY and CDR2 SVGEGT come from the germline V gene. The V and J ends lost 8 bases and 3 bases respectively, with 16 bases between them. The CDR3 is 15 residues long. In DNA form, the CDR3 reads TGTGCCAGCCAAATCCACAGGCCGGACACCGGGGAGCTGTTTTTT. Its translation: CASQIHRPDTGELFF.

The chain recombines TRBV10-3 with TRBJ1-5; no firm D call. The germline CDR1 and CDR2 sequences are ENHRY and SYGVKD. V lost 11 bases and J lost 0, with 14 bases in between. The CDR3 loop spans 14 amino acids. The CDR3 reads CASDTADSNQPQHF. CDR3 nucleotide sequence: TGTGCCTCAGATACAGCCGATAGCAATCAGCCCCAGCATTTT.

Regarding this clone: At one boundary the junction diverges from the germline segment, which might be a read error. V usage is TRBV6-1 and J usage is TRBJ2-2; 12 positions agree with TRBD2. In germline, CDR1 is MNHNS, CDR2 SASEGT. The CDR3 covers 16 residues. CDR3 nucleotide sequence: TGTGCCAGCAGACCTGGACTAGCGGGAAACACAGGGGAGCTGTTTTTT. Amino acid sequence: CASRPGLAGNTGELFF.

This clone appeared many times. The rearrangement uses TRBV5-1 and TRBJ2-3, with D perhaps matching TRBD1 or TRBD2 (5 bases each). V lost 0 bases to trimming and J lost 5 bases, with 10 bases between them. CDR1 is SGHRS, CDR2 YFSETQ, per germline. This CDR3 comprises 14 residues. The CDR3: CASSLGGVGDTQYF. CDR3 nucleotides: TGCGCCAGCAGCTTGGGAGGGGTGGGAGATACGCAGTATTTT.

Turning to this clone: The conserved phenylalanine or tryptophan is not found at the CDR3 terminus, so this likely reflects a read error. J is TRBJ2-7 and V is TRBV27; D is perhaps TRBD2 (6 bases). Germline CDR1 is MNHEY and CDR2 is SMNVEV (reference sequence). Between the trimmed V and J ends, which lost 4 bases and 5 bases, there was a span of 15 bases. The CDR3 has 14 residues. CDR3 in DNA: TGTGCCAGCAGTTCGCGGGACTTTGTCCACGAGCAGTACTTA. Encoded protein: CASSSRDFVHEQYL.

This clone was counted at least ten times. The V call is TRBV6-2 or TRBV6-3, the J call TRBJ2-2; no reliable D call. V lost 2 bases to trimming and J lost 9 bases, with 7 bases between them. There are 12 residues in the CDR3. The V gene's germline CDR1 is MNHEY and CDR2 SVGEGT. The CDR3 spells CASSYGDRELFF. DNA for the CDR3: TGTGCCAGCAGTTACGGAGACAGGGAGCTGTTTTTT.

This clone was seen many times. This chain links TRBV6-2 or TRBV6-3 with TRBJ1-1; tentatively, D is TRBD1 (6 bases). This CDR3 region has 14 residues. Between the trimmed V and J ends, which lost 2 bases and 2 bases, there was a span of 9 bases. Germline loops: CDR1 MNHEY, CDR2 SVGEGT. The CDR3: CASSYTTGNTEAFF. CDR3 DNA: TGTGCCAGCAGTTACACGACAGGCAACACTGAAGCTTTCTTT.

As to this clone: The junction shows a germline mismatch at one end, possibly a read error. The genes are TRBV11-3 and TRBJ2-1; tentative D call: TRBD1 (6 bases). Per germline, CDR1 SGHNT and CDR2 YENEEA. This CDR3 is 14 amino acids long. CDR3 protein: CASSGTCPNNEQFF. The CDR3 region has the DNA TGTGCCAGCAGCGGGACATGCCCCAACAACGAGCAGTTCTTC.

The rearrangement uses TRBV6-1 and TRBJ1-1; 9 bases match TRBD1. The V and J ends lost 5 bases and 6 bases, in that order; junction bases with no gene match: 13. The CDR3 has 16 residues. Germline-derived CDR1 and CDR2 are MNHNS and SASEGT. The CDR3 sequence is CASSRQPTGGVAEAFF. Here the CDR3 DNA reads TGTGCCAGCAGTCGCCAACCAACAGGGGGCGTTGCTGAAGCTTTCTTT.

This clone has a count of ten or more. The rearrangement joins TRBV20-1 to TRBJ1-6, with a weak D call TRBD1 (5 bases). The V end lost 6 bases, the J end lost 5 bases, and 17 bases lay between the germline ends. The CDR3 sequence is 15 residues long. Germline-derived CDR1 and CDR2 are DFQATT and SNEGSKA (reference sequence). The CDR3, as DNA: TGCAGTGCCTTACCAGTCCGGGGGAATAATTCACCCCTCCACTTT. It specifies CSALPVRGNNSPLHF.

The chain is built from TRBV4-3 and TRBJ1-2; the match to TRBD1 covers 7 bases. V was pared by 6 bases and J by 4 bases, with 14 bases of the junction left unmatched. CDR3 size: 16 residues. Germline V gene sequence: CDR1 LGHNA, CDR2 YSLEER. CDR3 DNA sequence: TGCGCCAGCAGTCCCGAGGTCGACAGGGACGCCTATGGCTACACCTTC. Its protein product is CASSPEVDRDAYGYTF.

This clone appeared many times. The rearrangement links TRBV24-1 to TRBJ1-5; D unclear. The CDR3 has 13 amino acids. Deletions cut 4 bases from V and 0 bases from J, with 3 bases between. Germline V gene data show CDR1 as KGHDR and CDR2 as SFDVKD. Here the CDR3 DNA reads TGTGCCACCAGTGAGGATAGCAATCAGCCCCAGCATTTT. Translating it yields CATSEDSNQPQHF.

A remark on this clone: This may come from a read error, since a much larger clone is one base off. This sequence joins TRBV7-9 and TRBJ2-7, with TRBD2 as a possible D gene (7 bases). Trimming cost V 10 bases and J 2 bases, with 15 bases left between them. Germline CDR1 reads SEHNR; CDR2 reads FQNEAQ (reference sequence). This CDR3 comprises 13 residues. Here the CDR3 reads CAIGGGSAYEQYF. CDR3 nucleotides: TGTGCCATCGGGGGCGGGAGTGCCTACGAGCAGTACTTC.

This clone was seen ten or more times. This chain joins TRBV18 and TRBJ2-7; D is unclear. CDR1 and CDR2 (germline): KGHSH, LQKENI. V lost 2 bases, J lost 4 bases, and 6 bases lay in between. The CDR3 totals 12 residues. The CDR3 region has the DNA TGTGCCAGCTCACCAAACGGTTACGAGCAGTACTTC. This gives the protein CASSPNGYEQYF.

This clone turned up a few times. The chain has TRBV5-4 and TRBJ2-3; a possible D gene is TRBD2 (6 bases). CDR1 SGHNT and CDR2 YYREEE come from the germline V gene (reference sequence). This CDR3 is built from 14 residues. V lost 5 bases, J lost 2 bases, and 12 bases lay in between. The CDR3: CASRGGSLTDTQYF. As DNA, the CDR3 is TGTGCCAGCAGGGGGGGTTCTCTCACAGATACGCAGTATTTT.

This clone was seen ten or more times. The rearrangement joins TRBV19 to TRBJ2-3; weak D call: TRBD1 (5 bases). Germline V gene sequence: CDR1 LNHDA, CDR2 SQIVND (reference sequence). The CDR3 is made up of 14 amino acids. The germline V and J ends were trimmed by 4 bases and 1 base, with 9 bases remaining between them. CDR3 loop: CASSNGHGTDTQYF. The DNA of the CDR3 is TGTGCCAGTAGTAATGGACACGGCACAGATACGCAGTATTTT.

In its sample, this clone was seen many times. This rearrangement joins TRBV4-1 to TRBJ1-5, with D perhaps TRBD1 (5 bases). V was shortened by 6 bases and J by 0 bases, with 9 bases between the two germline ends. CDR1 MGHRA and CDR2 YSYEKL come from the germline V gene. There are 14 residues in the CDR3. The CDR3 region has the DNA TGCGCCAGCAGTGATGACAGTAGCAATCAGCCCCAGCATTTT. Its translation is CASSDDSSNQPQHF.

This clone was counted at least ten times. V gene TRBV6-6 combines with J gene TRBJ2-5; D is unclear. Germline CDR1 and CDR2: MNHNY and SVGAGI (reference sequence). Trimming pared 2 bases from V and 1 base from J, leaving 2 bases between. The CDR3 totals 12 residues. The CDR3: CASSYGQETQYF. The DNA for the CDR3 is TGTGCCAGCAGTTACGGCCAAGAGACCCAGTACTTC.

This clone was seen ten or more times. The V gene is TRBV9, the J gene TRBJ1-2, with 9 bases aligning to TRBD1. The CDR3 covers 15 residues. After removal of 4 bases from V and 8 bases from J, the junction contained 12 bases not matched to a gene. Germline V gives CDR1 SGDLS, CDR2 YYNGEE. CDR3 residues: CASSPRGGTGPGYTF. The CDR3 nucleotides read TGTGCCAGCAGCCCTCGTGGGGGGACAGGGCCGGGCTACACCTTC.

This clone has at least ten counts. The gene calls are TRBV6-1 and TRBJ1-2; D might be TRBD1 (6 bases). V lost 7 bases and J lost 0, with 12 bases in between. The CDR3 loop spans 14 amino acids. Germline V lookup: CDR1 MNHNS, CDR2 SASEGT. For the CDR3, the DNA is TGTGCCAGCACCTTAAAGGGGGCTAACTATGGCTACACCTTC. This translates into CASTLKGANYGYTF.

This clone was counted many times. The chain recombines TRBV27 with TRBJ1-5, with a tentative D call TRBD1 (6 bases). This CDR3 comprises 17 residues. Germline V gene lookup returns CDR1 MNHEY and CDR2 SMNVEV (reference sequence). Trimming pared 4 bases from V and 0 bases from J, leaving 16 bases between. Here the CDR3 reads CASSSKGGHYSNQPQHF. Written as DNA, the CDR3 is TGTGCCAGCAGTTCCAAAGGGGGACACTATAGCAATCAGCCCCAGCATTTT.

The chain couples TRBV6-2 or TRBV6-3 to TRBJ2-7; maybe TRBD2 (6 bases). The CDR3 totals 14 residues. Germline V CDR1 and CDR2: MNHEY, SVGEGT. Trimming removed 0 bases at V and 3 bases at J, with 9 bases between. CDR3 in amino acids: CASSYSLGGYEQYF. Written as DNA, the CDR3 is TGTGCCAGCAGTTACTCGCTGGGAGGCTACGAGCAGTACTTC.

This clone was found once. The chain carries TRBV20-1 and TRBJ2-5; 10 nucleotides align to TRBD2. The CDR3 totals 15 residues. Germline V gene data show CDR1 as DFQATT and CDR2 as SNEGSKA (reference sequence). V dropped 5 bases and J dropped 2; count of bases not matched to a gene: 8. In DNA form, the CDR3 reads TGCAGTGCTGAGGTAGCGGGGGGTCGACAAGAGACCCAGTACTTC. It is translated as CSAEVAGGRQETQYF.